The 22 T cell receptor beta chains given below trace back to one sample, sequenced in a study of T cells in Graves' hyperthyroidism and ophthalmopathy. TCR beta CDR3 regions were amplified from RNA. The primer set for the first-round RT-PCR of the TCR CDR3 was HTBI. One entry per CDR3 protein, called by TCRdb with MiXCR from the multiplex PCR reads. The sample has around 600,000 distinct CDR3 sequences, 12% to 15% seen once. Input material: blood. These TCRs come from a woman between 18 and 29 years old with Graves' ophthalmopathy.

This clonotype has a handful of counts. This chain joins TRBV29-1 and TRBJ2-2, with TRBD2 as a possible D gene (6 bases). This CDR3 is built from 13 residues. The germline CDR1 and CDR2 sequences are SQVTM and ANQGSEA. Between the trimmed V and J ends, which lost 5 bases and 5 bases, there was a span of 12 bases. The CDR3 DNA reads as TGCAGCGTTCGAACTAGCTGGACCGGGGAGCTGTTTTTT. Its translation is CSVRTSWTGELFF.

This clonotype was seen more than once but under ten times. The chain joins TRBV12-3 or TRBV12-4 to TRBJ2-7; 12 bases map to TRBD2. J lost 2 bases, V lost 5 bases, and 19 bases had no gene match. This CDR3 has 20 residues. This CDR3 is CASSTAKTSGRVYFTYEQYF. The CDR3 DNA is TGTGCCAGCAGTACCGCTAAGACTAGCGGGAGAGTCTATTTTACCTACGAGCAGTACTTC.

Note on this clonotype: This may be a read error, as it is one base from a much larger clone. V is TRBV5-6 and J is TRBJ2-7; D gene uncertain. V lost 7 bases and J 7 bases, leaving 12 bases between the germline ends. CDR1 is SGHDT, CDR2 YYEEEE, per germline. CDR3 size: 11 residues. The CDR3 DNA reads as TGTGCCAGCGGCGTTGCGGATGAGCAGTACTTC. It yields the protein CASGVADEQYF.

This clonotype was picked up many times. The CDR3 reads CASTPGAYNEQFF. For the CDR3, the DNA is TGTGCCAGCACCCCGGGGGCCTACAATGAGCAGTTCTTC. This sequence joins TRBV27 and TRBJ2-1; D may be TRBD2 (6 bases). This CDR3 contains 13 residues. Germline loops: CDR1 MNHEY, CDR2 SMNVEV (reference sequence). V was shortened by 7 bases and J by 2 bases, with 9 bases between the two germline ends.

The table lists this clonotype with a few counts. The V call is TRBV24-1, the J call TRBJ1-2; 11 bases align to TRBD1. The CDR3 length is 15 residues. Germline V lookup: CDR1 KGHDR, CDR2 SFDVKD. V shed 3 bases, J shed 4 bases, and the junction held 3 bases outside the gene matches. The CDR3 loop is CATSDRTGGFYGYTF. The CDR3 nucleotides read TGTGCCACCAGTGATCGGACAGGGGGCTTCTATGGCTACACCTTC.

J is TRBJ2-4 and V is TRBV6-1; 7 bases fit TRBD2. The germline V gene encodes CDR1 MNHNS and CDR2 SASEGT. CDR3 length equals 14 residues. V trimming: 6 bases; J trimming: 7 bases; junction bases outside the gene matches: 9. The CDR3 DNA follows: TGTGCCAGCAGATTTACGGGGGGAGAGAACATTCAGTACTTC. It yields the protein CASRFTGGENIQYF.

Points on this clonotype: A much larger clone lies one base from this, so it may be a read error. J is TRBJ2-1 and V is TRBV28, with D possibly matching TRBD1 (6 bases). V was pared by 5 bases and J by 8 bases, with 13 bases between. The CDR3 is 13 amino acids. Germline assignment: CDR1 MDHEN and CDR2 SYDVKM. CDR3: CASSRGRGHEQFF. In DNA, the CDR3 is TGTGCCAGCAGTCGGGGCAGGGGCCATGAGCAGTTCTTC.

In its sample, this clonotype was seen many times. The chain links TRBV2 to TRBJ2-3, with D possibly TRBD2 on 6 matching bases. Trimming took off 6 bases at V and 7 bases at J, with 20 bases between the two ends. CDR3 size: 15 residues. Per germline, CDR1 SNHLY and CDR2 FYNNEI. The CDR3 nucleotides are TGTGCCAGCAGGGGGGGAGCTAGCGAGACTTATACGCAGTATTTT. Amino acids: CASRGGASETYTQYF.

This clonotype showed up many times. J is TRBJ2-7 and V is TRBV4-1; TRBD1 matches 9 bases. V was clipped by 1 base and J by 2 bases; unmatched bases: 6. Germline loops: CDR1 MGHRA, CDR2 YSYEKL. CDR3 size: 16 residues. For the CDR3, the DNA is TGCGCCAGCAGCCAAGTTCCTGGACAGGGGCCCTACGAGCAGTACTTC. Translated, it gives CASSQVPGQGPYEQYF.

A remark on this clonotype: A much larger clone sits a single nucleotide away, making a read error possible. J is TRBJ2-1 and V is TRBV9; 8 bases are a match to TRBD1. The J call is uncertain, as TRBJ2-7 better fits the DNA end. The germline CDR1 and CDR2 sequences are SGDLS and YYNGEE. The CDR3 has 14 residues. CDR3 sequence: CASKDREPYNEQYF. The DNA for the CDR3 is TGTGCCAGCAAGGACAGGGAACCCTACAATGAGCAGTACTTC.

This clonotype was observed a handful of times. The chain employs TRBV19 and TRBJ2-5, with D perhaps matching TRBD2 (6 bases). The CDR3 totals 13 residues. The V and J ends lost 8 bases and 4 bases respectively, with 14 bases between them. Germline V gene lookup returns CDR1 LNHDA and CDR2 SQIVND (reference sequence). CDR3: CASGNGRGETQYF. The CDR3 DNA reads TGTGCCAGTGGGAACGGGAGAGGAGAGACCCAGTACTTC.

The gene calls are TRBV19 and TRBJ1-1, with D possibly matching TRBD1 (5 bases). Germline V gene lookup returns CDR1 LNHDA and CDR2 SQIVND (reference sequence). The V gene lost 9 bases and the J gene lost 8 bases, with 19 bases spanning the gap. The CDR3 sequence is 13 residues long. The CDR3 sequence is CASQRGLIKEAFF. In DNA form, the CDR3 reads TGTGCCAGCCAACGGGGCCTAATTAAGGAAGCTTTCTTT.

In this sample, this clonotype turned up many times. The chain links TRBV18 to TRBJ2-7; 14 bases fit TRBD2. V lost 0 bases, J lost 3 bases, and 1 base stayed unmatched. CDR3 length equals 16 residues. Germline V gene data show CDR1 as KGHSH and CDR2 as LQKENI. CDR3 loop: CASSPPGTSGSYEQYF. CDR3 sequence (DNA): TGTGCCAGCTCACCACCCGGGACTAGCGGGAGCTACGAGCAGTACTTC. Combining the CDR3 with reference TRBV18 and TRBJ2-7 gives the whole variable domain NAGVMQNPRHLVRRRGQEARLRCSPMKGHSHVYWYRQLPEEGLKFMVYLQKENIIDESGMPKERFSAEFPKEGPSILRIQQVVRGDSAAYFCASSPPGTSGSYEQYFGPGTRLTVT.

The gene calls are TRBV19 and TRBJ1-1, with 8 nucleotides matching TRBD1. Germline V gives CDR1 LNHDA, CDR2 SQIVND (reference sequence). V was clipped by 8 bases and J by 5 bases; unmatched bases: 10. The CDR3 runs to 14 residues. CDR3 amino acids: CASRVTGGGTEAFF. In DNA, the CDR3 is TGTGCCAGTCGGGTTACAGGGGGGGGAACTGAAGCTTTCTTT.

This clonotype occurred a few times. The chain couples TRBV18 to TRBJ1-2, with D possibly being TRBD1 (6 bases). Trimming pared 6 bases from V and 2 bases from J, leaving 16 bases between. There are 15 residues in the CDR3. CDR1 and CDR2 from the germline V gene are KGHSH and LQKENI. CDR3 DNA: TGTGCCAGCTCTCCGCCCTACAGGGCGAACTATGGCTACACCTTC. Its translation is CASSPPYRANYGYTF.

This clonotype came up many times. The V call is TRBV27, the J call TRBJ2-1; the match to TRBD2 covers 10 bases. The CDR3 has 18 amino acids. Looked up from germline, CDR1 is MNHEY and CDR2 is SMNVEV (reference sequence). V was clipped by 2 bases and J by 6 bases; unmatched bases: 13. CDR3 protein: CASSLPFSGRPRGNEQFF. Written as DNA, the CDR3 is TGTGCCAGCAGTTTACCCTTTAGCGGGAGGCCCAGGGGCAATGAGCAGTTCTTC.

This clonotype has just a few counts. This chain joins TRBV7-9 and TRBJ1-5; D ambiguous. V dropped 1 base and J dropped 5 bases, with 18 bases sitting between them. Germline lookup yields CDR1 SEHNR and CDR2 FQNEAQ (reference sequence). This CDR3 has 17 residues. Written as DNA, the CDR3 is TGTGCCAGCAGCTTAGGAGTACCAGGCCTGAAGGATCAGCCCCAGCATTTT. As protein: CASSLGVPGLKDQPQHF.

V and J are TRBV5-1 and TRBJ2-7; no reliable D call. CDR3 length: 11 residues. Trimming took off 0 bases at V and 6 bases at J, with 4 bases between the two ends. Looked up from germline, CDR1 is SGHRS and CDR2 is YFSETQ. The CDR3 region is CASSLEFEQYF. The CDR3 coding sequence is TGCGCCAGCAGCTTGGAATTCGAGCAGTACTTC.

This clonotype was found many times. This chain connects TRBV9 to TRBJ2-5; 13 positions agree with TRBD2. The CDR3 is 15 amino acids. The germline gives CDR1 SGDLS, CDR2 YYNGEE. The junction had 10 bases not matched to a gene; V was cut back by 3 bases and J by 11 bases. CDR3 in DNA: TGTGCCAGCAGCGCAGAGGGACTAGCGGGACTTTTTCAGTACTTC. Amino acids: CASSAEGLAGLFQYF.

V and J are TRBV6-1 and TRBJ2-4, with 8 bases fitting TRBD1. CDR3 length: 17 amino acids. Germline trimming cut 5 bases from V and 1 base from J; bases unmatched to any gene: 10. Germline CDR1 and CDR2: MNHNS and SASEGT. CDR3 in amino acids: CASSPRQGLVAKNIQYF. The CDR3 DNA is TGTGCCAGCAGTCCCCGACAGGGGTTAGTGGCCAAAAACATTCAGTACTTC.

In this sample, this clonotype turned up a few times. This sequence joins TRBV6-5 and TRBJ1-2; tentative D call: TRBD1 (6 bases). V shed 4 bases and J shed 6 bases, with 15 bases lying between them. Germline CDR1 and CDR2: MNHEY and SVGAGI. The CDR3 covers 14 residues. CDR3 in amino acids: CASSSQGLGDGYTF. CDR3 in DNA: TGTGCCAGCAGTTCTCAGGGGCTTGGGGATGGCTACACCTTC.

This clonotype showed up many times. The V gene is TRBV7-9, the J gene TRBJ1-3; D is uncertain. The CDR3 is made up of 14 amino acids. The V and J ends lost 3 bases and 7 bases respectively, with 13 bases between them. Per the germline V gene, CDR1 is SEHNR and CDR2 is FQNEAQ (reference sequence). CDR3 amino acids: CASSFFDHGNTIYF. The CDR3 DNA reads as TGTGCCAGCAGCTTTTTCGACCATGGGAACACCATATATTTT.